The rows below give T cell receptor beta chains drawn from one sample of a study of human T cells and chemical hapten exposure. MiXCR was run by TCRdb on the RACE reads, yielding one entry per CDR3 protein. The data contain about 380,000 distinct CDR3 sequences, more than 4.5% of them singletons. The sample here was whole blood, taken in connection with sensitization to the hapten diphenylcyclopropenone (DPC). The receptors here all came from a woman aged 45 to 65 with alopecia areata. Some clones in this sample may be carry-over from other donors' samples. The CDR3 runs from the conserved cysteine through the conserved F or W. D genes are given only for firm matches. Clone size appears in some rows only: once, few, many, or a class for an expanded clone.

j_call v_call clone_size d_call cdr3_aa cdr3_nt
TRBJ2-3 TRBV2 few . CASTARDTDTQYF TGTGCCAGCACGGCTAGGGACACAGATACGCAGTATTTT
TRBJ1-6 TRBV6-5 many . CASRMGGANSPLHF TGTGCCAGCAGAATGGGGGGGGCTAATTCACCCCTCCACTTT
TRBJ2-7 TRBV6-2/TRBV6-3 . TRBD2 CAGSSGTSGRNEQYF TGTGCCGGCTCCTCCGGGACTAGCGGGAGAAACGAGCAGTACTTC
TRBJ2-2 TRBV29-1 few . CSAESGIRNGELFF TGCAGCGCTGAGTCAGGGATTAGAAACGGGGAGCTGTTTTTT
TRBJ2-1 TRBV2 . . CASSVDRLSSYNEQFF TGTGCCAGCAGTGTGGACAGACTAAGCTCCTACAATGAGCAGTTCTTC
TRBJ2-1 TRBV6-2/TRBV6-3 many TRBD2 CASSYSRGTSGFPSDEQFF TGTGCCAGCAGTTACTCGAGGGGGACTAGCGGGTTCCCTTCGGATGAGCAGTTCTTC
TRBJ1-3 TRBV7-6 . . CASSLAGRGVGNTIYF TGTGCCAGCAGCTTAGCGGGGAGGGGAGTCGGAAACACCATATATTTT
TRBJ1-5 TRBV12-3/TRBV12-4 few TRBD1 CASSLAITGEGQPQHF TGTGCCAGCAGTTTAGCAATAACAGGGGAGGGACAGCCCCAGCATTTT
TRBJ1-6 TRBV6-5 few TRBD1 CASRDRGRNSPLHF TGTGCCAGCAGGGACAGGGGGCGAAATTCACCCCTCCACTTT
TRBJ1-2 TRBV28 . . CASSTIQTYGYTF TGTGCCAGCAGTACAATACAAACGTATGGCTACACCTTC
TRBJ1-5 TRBV18 few TRBD1 CASSMGTAKGQPQHF TGTGCCAGCTCGATGGGGACAGCCAAGGGTCAGCCCCAGCATTTT
TRBJ2-3 TRBV7-2 many . CASSFLSRSRSTDTQYF TGTGCCAGCAGCTTTCTCTCGCGTTCGAGAAGCACAGATACGCAGTATTTT
TRBJ2-2 TRBV10-3 few . CASNRDGNTGELFF TGTGCCTCGAATCGGGACGGGAACACCGGGGAGCTGTTTTTT
TRBJ1-6 TRBV7-2 few . CASSLKGPGTGSPLHF TGTGCCAGCAGCTTAAAGGGACCGGGGACTGGTTCACCCCTCCACTTT
TRBJ2-3 TRBV11-3 many . CASSLDPALDTQYF TGTGCCAGCAGCTTAGATCCGGCTTTAGATACGCAGTATTTT
TRBJ1-6 TRBV7-8 . . CASSLGGLDPLHF TGTGCCAGCAGCTTAGGGGGGTTGGATCCCCTCCACTTT
TRBJ2-1 TRBV29-1 many TRBD2 CSADPSGGEQFF TGCAGCGCCGACCCTAGCGGGGGTGAGCAGTTCTTC
TRBJ1-2 TRBV3-1 many . CASSRTDSEGAGYTF TGTGCCAGCAGCCGCACCGACAGTGAAGGGGCGGGCTACACCTTC
TRBJ2-7 TRBV27 many TRBD2 CASSPSGSTYEQYF TGTGCCAGCAGTCCTAGCGGGAGTACCTACGAGCAGTACTTC
TRBJ2-3 TRBV11-2 many . CASSVGLSDTQYF TGTGCCAGCAGCGTCGGACTGTCAGATACGCAGTATTTT
TRBJ1-1 TRBV28 few . CASTLSRDLPSNTEAFF TGTGCCAGCACCCTTTCCCGGGACCTACCTTCGAACACTGAAGCTTTCTTT
TRBJ2-7 TRBV11-1 few . CASSLISEQYF TGTGCCAGCAGCTTAATAAGTGAGCAGTACTTC
TRBJ2-2 TRBV7-7 many . CASSLDTGELFF TGTGCCAGCAGCTTAGACACCGGGGAGCTGTTTTTT
TRBJ2-2 TRBV20-1 . . CSARDQGRGTGELFF TGCAGTGCTAGAGATCAGGGCAGGGGCACCGGGGAGCTGTTTTTT
TRBJ2-3 TRBV6-5 many . CASSSPRTLGTDTQYF TGTGCCAGCAGTTCCCCGCGGACCCTCGGCACAGATACGCAGTATTTT
TRBJ2-7 TRBV7-2 few TRBD2 CASRRTSGGDYEQYF TGTGCCAGCAGAAGAACTAGCGGGGGTGACTACGAGCAGTACTTC
TRBJ2-5 TRBV28 once . CASSRLGGEETQYF TGTGCAAGCAGCCGATTGGGGGGCGAAGAGACCCAGTACTTC
TRBJ2-3 TRBV3-1 . TRBD2 CASSQELPSGYTDTQYF TGTGCCAGCAGCCAAGAGCTGCCTAGCGGATACACAGATACGCAGTATTTT
TRBJ2-7 TRBV30 . . CACSDGSSYEQYF TGTGCCTGCTCGGACGGTAGCTCCTACGAGCAGTACTTC
TRBJ2-1 TRBV4-3 few . CASSQERGGTYNEQFF TGCGCCAGCAGCCAAGAGCGAGGGGGAACCTACAATGAGCAGTTCTTC
TRBJ2-1 TRBV20-1 few TRBD2 CSATGTSGTRPYNEQFF TGCAGTGCTACCGGGACTAGCGGCACCCGACCTTACAATGAGCAGTTCTTC
TRBJ2-3 TRBV3-1 many . CSAGTQYF TGTTCAGCGGGTACGCAGTATTTT
TRBJ2-2 TRBV6-5 many . CASSRSFAGELFF TGTGCCAGCAGCCGCTCTTTTGCCGGGGAGCTGTTTTTT
TRBJ2-7 TRBV29-1 many TRBD1 CSVYVGTGNYEQYF TGCAGCGTTTACGTAGGGACAGGGAACTACGAGCAGTACTTC
TRBJ2-2 TRBV6-2/TRBV6-3 few TRBD1 CASSYSTPDRANTGELFF TGTGCCAGCAGTTACTCCACCCCTGACAGGGCGAACACCGGGGAGCTGTTTTTT
TRBJ2-1 TRBV20-1 . TRBD2 CSASPLGSGGPYNEQFF TGCAGTGCCTCGCCCCTCGGTAGCGGGGGCCCCTACAATGAGCAGTTCTTC
TRBJ2-7 TRBV20-1 many . CSARDAPEGVYEQYF TGCAGTGCTAGAGATGCCCCCGAGGGAGTCTACGAGCAGTACTTC
TRBJ2-4 TRBV7-2 many . CASSSGLAKNIQYF TGTGCCAGCAGTTCGGGGTTAGCCAAAAACATTCAGTACTTC
TRBJ1-2 TRBV7-9 many TRBD1 CASSFDRGQTNYGYTF TGTGCCAGCAGCTTTGACAGGGGGCAAACTAACTATGGCTACACCTTC
TRBJ2-1 TRBV3-1 many TRBD1 CASSQPSRDRGNEQFF TGTGCCAGCAGCCAGCCGAGCCGGGACAGGGGAAATGAGCAGTTCTTC
TRBJ1-2 TRBV10-3 many . CAISESPGIVDGYTF TGTGCCATCAGTGAGTCACCAGGGATTGTAGATGGCTACACCTTC
TRBJ2-7 TRBV20-1 . . CSAGTIRSYGEQYF TGCAGTGCTGGAACGATTAGGTCGTACGGGGAGCAGTACTTC
TRBJ1-1 TRBV18 . . CASTPRLSEAFF TGTGCCAGCACACCCCGGCTGTCTGAAGCTTTCTTT
TRBJ1-2 TRBV9 . . CASSVSRSGGVYGYTF TGTGCCAGCAGCGTAAGTCGGTCAGGTGGGGTCTATGGCTACACCTTC
TRBJ1-5 TRBV7-2 many TRBD1 CASSLSIDRVVNQPQHF TGTGCCAGCAGCTTAAGTATCGACAGGGTGGTCAATCAGCCCCAGCATTTT
TRBJ2-3 TRBV24-1 many . CATSSGFSTDTQYF TGTGCCACCAGCTCGGGCTTTAGCACAGATACGCAGTATTTT
TRBJ2-6 TRBV28 few TRBD1 CASSLPGQGALNLTF TGTGCCAGCAGTTTACCGGGACAGGGGGCCCTTAACCTGACTTTC